The table lists the clone carrying this T cell receptor (beta chain) with a few counts. No treatment had been given to any patient before thyroid surgery. With 1 base removed from V and 1 base from J, the gap between germline ends came to 2 bases. The CDR3 loop spans 12 amino acids. This record belongs to a study of metastatic and nonmetastatic thyroid tumors. Looking at the study overall: Across blood and tumor or nodule tissue, repertoires from malignant and benign thyroid patients were compared with one another.

How the authors handled the data: It was from CDR3 differences across clinicopathological groups that a distant-metastasis classifier for papillary thyroid cancer was built. With MiXCR, TCRdb reprocessed the PCR reads. It is TCRdb's table, rather than the study itself, that gives the V and J calls and clone size. This table holds fewer than 35,000 clones, 10% to 12% found once. The sample taken for sequencing was blood. V usage is TRBV12-3 or TRBV12-4 and J usage is TRBJ2-7; D is ambiguous. The sequence was collected from a female donor with papillary thyroid cancer or a benign thyroid nodule (not recorded which). Some clones in this sample may be carry-over from other donors' samples. CDR3 sequence reads: CASSLGSYEQYF. DNA for the CDR3: TGTGCCAGCAGTTTAGGGTCCTACGAGCAGTACTTC.